The clone carrying this T cell receptor beta chain occurred a few times. Its antigen remains unidentified. Tagging with unique molecular identifiers was a feature of the TCR beta cDNA libraries. MiXCR, applied by TCRdb to the PCR reads, yields one record per CDR3 protein. The table includes some 690,000 distinct CDR3 sequences, about 60% detected once. The data belong to a study of post-analysis software for immune sequencing data. Study in general: The study covered relapsing-remitting, secondary progressive and progressive-relapsing courses of multiple sclerosis. Broader study findings: Samples made in the same batch grouped tightly together by F measure. Multiple sclerosis was associated with a significant reduction in normalized Chao1 diversity relative to controls.

Sequenced input: blood. The TCR sequence derives from a girl between 2 and 10 years old with multiple sclerosis.

CDR3 DNA sequence: TGTGCCAGCAGCCAGGACAGGGGTGGGCAAGAGACCCAGTACTTC. Protein product: CASSQDRGGQETQYF. This sequence joins TRBV12-3 or TRBV12-4 and TRBJ2-5; 9 bases match TRBD1. The ends lost 6 bases at V and 2 bases at J; junction bases unmatched: 7. The length of the CDR3 is 15 residues.